Below are 21 T cell receptor beta chains sequenced from a single sample in a study of blood T cell repertoires in COVID-19. TCRdb keeps only in-frame clones here, not all; method: immunoSEQ multiplex PCR. Found here are tens of thousands of clones, 88% of them singletons; the top ten hold roughly 5.5%. The specimen sequenced was peripheral blood. These receptors were collected from a human donor in a cohort sampled during active COVID-19.

The V and J genes are TRBV5-8 and TRBJ1-2; D remains unclear. This CDR3 region has 15 residues. Trimming stripped 0 bases from V and 8 bases from J, with 17 bases between. Germline loops: CDR1 SGHTS, CDR2 YDEGEE. CDR3 amino acids: CASSLAGEWQRGYTF. The CDR3 coding sequence is TGTGCCAGCAGCTTGGCCGGGGAGTGGCAGAGAGGCTACACCTTC.

The chain uses TRBV27 and TRBJ2-1; 9 bases agree with TRBD1. After removal of 5 bases from V and 8 bases from J, the junction contained 7 bases not matched to a gene. This CDR3 has 14 residues. Germline V CDR1 and CDR2: MNHEY, SMNVEV (reference sequence). The CDR3 protein is CASSPTGGMDEQFF. The CDR3 DNA reads TGTGCCAGCAGTCCAACAGGGGGCATGGATGAGCAGTTCTTC.

This clone appeared a single time. The chain recombines TRBV10-3 with TRBJ1-5; D ambiguous. CDR3 length: 14 amino acids. Germline V gene lookup returns CDR1 ENHRY and CDR2 SYGVKD. Deletions cut 4 bases from V and 5 bases from J, with 12 bases between. CDR3 protein: CAISGQALDQPQHF. For the CDR3, the DNA is TGTGCCATCAGTGGCCAGGCGCTGGATCAGCCCCAGCATTTT.

This clone was counted a single time. The chain carries TRBV19 and TRBJ2-2; 9 positions match TRBD1. Germline V CDR1 and CDR2: LNHDA, SQIVND (reference sequence). The CDR3 is made up of 15 amino acids. Trimming at V came to 4 bases and at J to 4 bases, leaving 4 bases not matched to a gene. The CDR3 here is CASSTGTGPTGELFF. DNA of the CDR3: TGTGCCAGTAGTACCGGGACAGGGCCCACCGGGGAGCTGTTTTTT.

This chain joins TRBV18 and TRBJ1-1, with D tentatively TRBD1 (5 bases). The CDR3 is made up of 14 amino acids. Germline V gives CDR1 KGHSH, CDR2 LQKENI. V dropped 3 bases and J dropped 0 bases, with 8 bases sitting between them. CDR3 sequence: CASSPRGLNTEAFF. The CDR3 DNA reads as TGTGCCAGCTCACCGCGGGGGTTGAACACTGAAGCTTTCTTT.

The chain joins TRBV13 to TRBJ2-3, with unresolved D. Deletions cut 4 bases from V and 4 bases from J, with 9 bases between. Germline V gives CDR1 PRHDT, CDR2 FYEKMQ (reference sequence). The CDR3 is 13 amino acids. CDR3 sequence reads: CASSSSVADTQYF. DNA of the CDR3: TGTGCCAGCAGCTCCTCGGTAGCAGATACGCAGTATTTT.

V and J are TRBV6-5 and TRBJ1-3; the match to TRBD1 covers 8 bases. V shed 4 bases, J shed 6 bases, and the junction held 5 bases outside the gene matches. The germline gives CDR1 MNHEY, CDR2 SVGAGI. The CDR3 loop spans 14 amino acids. The CDR3 bases are TGTGCCAGCAGTTTACAGGGGGGCGAAAACACCATATATTTT. Its protein product is CASSLQGGENTIYF.

This clone was counted many times. The CDR3 here is CAIGQGGIQYF. CDR3 nucleotide sequence: TGTGCCATAGGACAGGGGGGCATTCAGTACTTC. This chain uses TRBV28 with TRBJ2-4; TRBD1 matches 10 bases. The CDR3 has 11 residues. Trimming cost V 10 bases and J 9 bases; bases outside gene matches: 3. In germline, CDR1 is MDHEN, CDR2 SYDVKM.

The chain employs TRBV27 and TRBJ2-7; 7 nucleotides match TRBD2. The J segment lost 2 bases and the V segment lost 8 bases, leaving 6 bases of the junction unmatched. This CDR3 has 13 amino acids. Germline loops: CDR1 MNHEY, CDR2 SMNVEV (reference sequence). The CDR3 nucleotides read TGTGCCAGCTCCGGGACTACGACCTACGAGCAGTACTTC. It translates to CASSGTTTYEQYF.

This clone occurred once. V is TRBV3-1 (or the pseudogene TRBV3-2) and J is TRBJ1-4; TRBD1 matches 8 bases. Germline loops: CDR1 LGHDT, CDR2 YNNKEL (reference sequence). CDR3 length equals 18 residues. Trimming at V came to 4 bases and at J to 5 bases, leaving 15 bases not matched to a gene. The CDR3 loop reads CASSRGTGTVEWNEKLFF. CDR3 nucleotides: TGTGCCAGCAGCCGGGGGACAGGCACGGTCGAGTGGAATGAAAAACTGTTTTTT.

This chain uses TRBV7-2 with TRBJ2-1; D perhaps matches TRBD1 (6 bases). CDR3 length: 13 amino acids. Between the trimmed V and J ends, which lost 4 bases and 9 bases, there was a span of 13 bases. Germline values: CDR1 SGHTA, CDR2 FQGNSA. In DNA, the CDR3 is TGTGCCAGCAGCTCAATTGTAGGGGGTGAGCAGTTCTTC. This sequence encodes CASSSIVGGEQFF.

The chain couples TRBV9 to TRBJ2-2, with D perhaps TRBD2 (5 bases). There are 15 residues in the CDR3. Germline CDR1 reads SGDLS; CDR2 reads YYNGEE. The V end was cut by 3 bases, the J end by 3 bases, with 12 bases between. CDR3 residues: CASSELVGDTGELFF. The CDR3, as DNA: TGTGCCAGCAGCGAACTAGTTGGCGACACCGGGGAGCTGTTTTTT.

This chain links TRBV18 with TRBJ1-2, with D possibly TRBD1 on 5 matching bases. The CDR3 has 16 residues. From germline, CDR1 is KGHSH and CDR2 LQKENI. V was pared by 5 bases and J by 0 bases, with 16 bases between. The CDR3 region is CASSGSLTAANYGYTF. As DNA, the CDR3 is TGTGCCAGCTCAGGATCCTTGACAGCAGCTAACTATGGCTACACCTTC.

V gene TRBV7-2 combines with J gene TRBJ2-2; TRBD2 aligns across 12 bases. J gave up 0 bases and V 1 base, and 6 bases lay outside the gene matches. The V gene's germline CDR1 is SGHTA and CDR2 FQGNSA. There are 19 residues in the CDR3. CDR3 loop: CASSLVPLAGGTNTGELFF. The CDR3 coding sequence is TGTGCCAGCAGCTTAGTGCCTCTAGCGGGAGGGACGAACACCGGGGAGCTGTTTTTT.

The chain has TRBV11-3 and TRBJ2-5; a possible D gene is TRBD2 (7 bases). V was cut by 5 bases and J by 3 bases, with 13 bases left in between. The CDR3 totals 14 residues. Looked up from germline, CDR1 is SGHNT and CDR2 is YENEEA. DNA for the CDR3: TGTGCCAGCAGCAGGGGGGAGGGGGAAGAGACCCAGTACTTC. This sequence encodes CASSRGEGEETQYF.

The J gene is TRBJ2-7, the V gene TRBV27; 12 nucleotides agree with TRBD2. CDR1 and CDR2 (germline): MNHEY, SMNVEV (reference sequence). V shed 6 bases and J 0 bases; nucleotides not matched to a gene: 3. The CDR3 runs to 15 residues. The CDR3 region has the DNA TGTGCCAGCAGAGGGGGACTAGCGGGCTCCTACGAGCAGTACTTC. Translated: CASRGGLAGSYEQYF.

V and J are TRBV7-2 and TRBJ2-3; 9 nucleotides agree with TRBD2. The CDR3 runs to 14 residues. The V and J ends lost 5 bases and 6 bases, in that order; junction bases with no gene match: 6. Germline CDR1 reads SGHTA; CDR2 reads FQGNSA. CDR3 protein: CASSPSGGPDTQYF. The CDR3 nucleotides are TGTGCCAGCAGCCCGAGCGGGGGGCCGGATACGCAGTATTTT.

The chain joins TRBV7-9 to TRBJ1-4; 7 bases agree with TRBD1. The CDR3 consists of 17 residues. Germline V gene sequence: CDR1 SEHNR, CDR2 FQNEAQ (reference sequence). Losses at the gene ends were 4 bases for V and 0 bases for J; bases not matched to a gene: 8. In DNA, the CDR3 is TGTGCCAGCAGCTCAAAAACGGGACAGCCAACTAATGAAAAACTGTTTTTT. It encodes CASSSKTGQPTNEKLFF. Full variable domain (outside the CDR3, taken from reference TRBV7-9 and TRBJ1-4): DTGVSQNPRHKITKRGQNVTFRCDPISEHNRLYWYRQTLGQGPEFLTYFQNEAQLEKSRLLSDRFSAERPKGSFSTLEIQRTEQGDSAMYLCASSSKTGQPTNEKLFFGSGTQLSVL.

J is TRBJ1-5 and V is TRBV5-1; possibly TRBD1 for D (5 bases). The germline V gene has CDR1 SGHRS and CDR2 YFSETQ. V was trimmed by 4 bases and J by 0 bases, leaving 11 bases between them. This CDR3 contains 15 residues. CDR3 nucleotide sequence: TGCGCCAGCAGCGCCGACAGTTATAGCAATCAGCCCCAGCATTTT. This gives the protein CASSADSYSNQPQHF.

CDR3 sequence reads: CASSPYRDPNEKLFF. The CDR3 DNA is TGTGCCAGCTCACCTTACAGAGACCCTAATGAAAAACTGTTTTTT. The rearrangement joins TRBV18 to TRBJ1-4, with no clear D. The CDR3 is 15 amino acids. From germline, CDR1 is KGHSH and CDR2 LQKENI. Deletions cut 3 bases from V and 3 bases from J, with 11 bases between.

This clone was counted a few times. The chain employs TRBV6-5 and TRBJ1-2; no clear D gene. With 7 bases removed from V and 3 bases from J, the gap between germline ends came to 18 bases. The CDR3 loop spans 15 amino acids. Germline CDR1 MNHEY, CDR2 SVGAGI. The CDR3 region is CASNSPGGVDYGYTF. DNA of the CDR3: TGTGCCAGCAACTCCCCGGGAGGAGTCGACTATGGCTACACCTTC.